This entry is about one TCR beta chain. Its binding antigen is unknown. No quality values exist for individual bases; no much larger clone is one base distant. The sample originates from a study of cytomegalovirus exposure and HLA in healthy donors (dated by TCRdb to about 2017). About the investigation overall: According to an earlier analysis of 550 to 700 of the donors, about 179 million T cells yielded 120 million or so unique TCR beta sequences and about 300 Gb of sequence data. Every repertoire in the discovery cohort had been generated on one and the same sequencing platform. The study used immunosequencing to profile the T cell repertoires of some 600 subjects and linked those repertoires to cytomegalovirus serostatus. Approximately 330 gigabases of sequencing data and around 80 million unique TCR sequences made up an early release that covered several hundred HLA-typed donors. Donor age, sex, ethnicity and CMV serostatus were compiled alongside the repertoire data. Five DR-DQ haplotypes were treated as single units for association and clustering because of strong linkage in the cohort. The number of donors typed differed by locus, with roughly 620-640 for A, B, C, DRB1 and DQB1, roughly 520 for DQA1, under 610 for DPA1, and around 430 for DPB1. A later analysis re-examined previously published TCR beta repertoires from more than 600 donors and added high-resolution HLA genotyping to investigate patterns of TCR occurrence. A later genetic analysis took genome-wide SNP genotypes for about 65% of the 666 donors and used that subset as a discovery cohort. Among 300 to 450 genotyped donors of the cohort, an average of 235,054 unique TCR beta nucleotide sequences were sequenced per donor, roughly a sixth of them non-productive. An earlier analysis of some 600 of the donors applied high-throughput TCR beta sequencing to assess whether each TCR beta V gene segment acted as functional or pseudogenic. HLA typing covered class I and class II loci at four-digit resolution. Among the approximately 420 genotyped donors, approximately 76% belonged to the genetic ancestry cluster associated with self-reported Caucasian donors. Rather than drawing on any new phenotypic data, the later analysis identified candidate immune exposures from TCR beta sequences and the way those sequences occurred across donors. The study aimed to test whether cataloging public T cell receptors could reveal signatures of past pathogen exposure. Along with the roughly 670-subject first cohort, a separate validation cohort of over a hundred different subjects was used. The study combined high-throughput TCR immunosequencing, statistical association of individual TCRs with disease status, and machine learning to predict cytomegalovirus infection status. General conclusions and limits of the study: In a later analysis, TCR association rates were found to vary across HLA loci, with the most associated TCRs seen for DRB1 alleles and the fewest for HLA-C alleles. In the study, approximately 150 TCR beta chains were listed as associated with cytomegalovirus. Some IMGT-functional V segments, including TRBV6-2 and TRBV6-3, could not be told apart with the 87-base-pair reads, so those segments were excluded. The classifier was reported to diagnose cytomegalovirus status with high specificity and sensitivity in both the original and validation cohorts. Correlated functional status among segregating V segments might be attributable to linkage disequilibrium, but an unknown experimental factor could not be ruled out. For the cohort, immune exposure information was limited to CMV serostatus. The presence/absence analyses assumed that sequencing depth was roughly uniform across donors, and that assumption may not be true. Three of the identified cytomegalovirus-associated TCR beta chains were confirmed in vitro to be specific for cytomegalovirus antigens. Across donors, most TCR sequences were observed very rarely, whereas some public TCRs were present in many individuals. A cluster of highly shared sequence variants was judged likely to be a technical artifact of the sequencing pipeline. The cohort was sequenced for TCR beta chains only, and without alpha or paired-chain data the features that could be detected were limited. According to a later analysis, most CMV-associated TCR beta chains appeared to be HLA-restricted, and the HLA associations seemed to be driven largely by CMV exposure. A further reported finding was that TCR beta sequences accurately predicted the HLA-A and HLA-B alleles for most subjects in the first cohort. Because HLA typing was missing for some donors at each locus, association tests included only the typed subset. In a later analysis, several top co-occurrence clusters were reported to appear linked to parvovirus B19, influenza, CMV and Epstein-Barr virus. Compared with equally common non-associated chains, HLA-associated TCR beta chains in a later analysis were more clonally expanded and had lower generation probabilities. At a false discovery rate of 0.05, a later analysis linked about 16,000 TCR beta sequences to specific HLA alleles. According to a later genetic analysis, donors in an Asian-associated ancestry cluster had fewer N-insertions in productive TCRs than the approximately 630-donor mean. The authors suggested that the approach could potentially be generalized to other disease states and immunological phenotypes. In an earlier analysis of 500 to 650 of the donors, most TCR beta V segments appeared in productive rearrangements about 87% or about 30% of the time, broadly matching IMGT annotations. V-gene and J-gene trimming of TCR beta chains was associated with a missense DCLRE1C variant in a later genetic analysis, and the association was replicated in an independent cohort. Because counts were too low, under 20 rarely observed V segments, including chromosome 9 orphons, were left out of the earlier analysis of 587 of the donors. Assigning TCR associations to individual alleles was difficult when HLA alleles, especially DR and DQ, strongly co-occurred.

The trim is 4 bases for V and 4 bases for J, with a gap of 14 bases between the germline ends. Measured from the cysteine to the phenylalanine, the CDR3 is 14 residues long. The kept DNA is CDR3 alone, 42 bases in frame from the first base. Based on the germline V gene, the CDR1 and CDR2 sequences are SNHLY and FYNNEI. The cohort consisted of 650 to 700 healthy bone marrow donors. Cohort members were all nominally healthy when sampled, although unrecorded immune exposures were likely present. The donor tested CMV seronegative and was one of the 352 seronegative cohort members. A peripheral blood sample was collected from each donor, and TCR beta sequencing was performed on peripheral blood mononuclear cells. Genomic DNA was extracted from the blood cell samples with the Qiagen DNeasy Blood Extraction Kit. Library preparation was by the immunoSEQ multiplex PCR assay. A mixture of 60 forward primers for TCR Vbeta segments and 13 reverse primers for TCR Jbeta segments was used in the multiplex PCR. The CDR3 region of rearranged TCR beta genes was amplified from genomic DNA by a multiplex PCR assay. The Illumina HiSeq System was used to sequence the amplified TCR beta libraries as 87-base-pair reads. The study's processing was this. In a later analysis, 80 million or so unique TCR beta chains were counted across the 500 to 850 repertoires, and roughly 11 million of these chains were shared by at least two donors. A nearest-neighbor algorithm error-corrected the raw reads and collapsed the reads into unique sequences, merging closely related sequences to remove PCR and sequencing errors. To assign V, D and J gene segments, CDR3 sequences were aligned to IMGT reference sequences. For a sequence to be retained, at least a six-nucleotide match to both a V gene segment and a J gene segment was required. A rearrangement was called productive if the CDR3 had no stop codons and remained in frame with V and J, and every other rearrangement was called non-productive. Following IMGT convention, CDR3 was defined as the stretch from the second conserved V-encoded cysteine to the conserved J-encoded phenylalanine. The earlier analysis of about 590 of the donors excluded sequences that lacked an unambiguous match to a single V gene segment. An earlier analysis of about 590 of the donors classified V segments as functional when productive rearrangements were above 56.7% and as segregating when the standard deviation between donors was above 5%. A statistical classification framework was built to diagnose cytomegalovirus status from the catalog of TCR beta chain sequences. V and J gene assignment, in a later analysis, came from comparing TCR nucleotide sequences with IMGT/GENE-DB human TR gene sequences. A later analysis assigned CDR3 sequences and most-parsimonious VDJ recombination scenarios with the TCRdist pipeline. In a later analysis, each TCR beta chain was defined by its CDR3 amino acid sequence together with its V-gene family, and reads without a unique V-gene family were excluded. In a later analysis, nearly 600 highly shared, low-generation-probability nucleotide sequences were removed to address suspected cross-contamination and a sequencing artifact. For each public chain, a later analysis derived a clonal expansion index from normalized ranks of inferred template counts within each repertoire. A later analysis computed generation probabilities with a VDJ recombination model fitted to out-of-frame rearrangements, and checked the results against IGoR. In a later analysis, TCR-TCR, TCR-HLA and TCR-CMV co-occurrence was scored with hypergeometric tests, and a repertoire-size bias correction was applied to TCR pairs. In a later analysis, false discovery rates were estimated by permuting HLA or CMV assignments 20 times. In a later analysis, co-occurring TCRs were grouped with DBSCAN, and TCRdist sequence similarity was added when clustering was performed within HLA-allele-positive subsets. Co-occurrence clustering excluded repertoires with fewer than 30,000 or more than 120,000 public chains, plus five with anomalous nucleotide sharing. As stored in TCRdb, this immuneACCESS dataset retains in-frame rearrangements with V and J assigned. A fraction of the clones does not appear; measured against another copy, unresolved V genes explain less than half of the discrepancy, and the remainder lacks a known reason. Clonal size and the V and J genes are those of that table, whereas D and trimming came from the DNA. The sample table shows about 150,000 clones, and about 70% are seen once. Of the sample, around 1.7% falls within the top ten clones.

The receptor comes from a woman aged 40 to 50 in good health and CMV-seronegative. Sample: PBMCs. The chain links TRBV2 with TRBJ2-7, with a tentative D gene TRBD1 over 6 matching bases. This receptor has the CDR3 CASSVSQGSYEQYF. The DNA is TGTGCCAGCAGTGTTTCACAGGGATCTTACGAGCAGTACTTC.